These T cell receptor beta chains were read from a single sample in a study of T cell changes during pregnancy in multiple sclerosis. Method: immunoSEQ multiplex PCR; TCRdb's copy keeps in-frame clones and lacks some. The sample records around 96,000 clones, approximately 92% being singletons. The input for sequencing was peripheral blood, taken in the first trimester of pregnancy. These receptors originate from a female donor with multiple sclerosis, enrolled in a pregnancy study. Each CDR3 is given with its conserved first and last residue. Fields, in order: CDR3 length, V gene, clone size, J gene, D gene, CDR3 protein, CDR3 DNA. The D gene is left open where the match is weak. Expanded clones are given a class, and other clones once, few, many or no size at all.

15	TRBV14	-	TRBJ2-5	-	CASSQDNRLWETQYF	TGTGCCAGCAGCCAAGACAACAGGCTTTGGGAGACCCAGTACTTC
14	TRBV5-1	-	TRBJ2-4	TRBD2	CASSEGLAGARLNF	TGCGCCAGCAGCGAAGGACTAGCGGGGGCCCGGCTTAACTTC
12	TRBV6-5	-	TRBJ2-7	TRBD2	CAAGGESYEQYF	TGTGCCGCGGGGGGGGAATCCTACGAGCAGTACTTC
15	TRBV19	-	TRBJ2-5	TRBD1	CASSITGTGVETQYF	TGTGCCAGTAGTATCACCGGGACAGGCGTTGAGACCCAGTACTTC
16	TRBV4-1	-	TRBJ2-1	TRBD2	CASSQGLAGGPNEQFF	TGCGCCAGCAGCCAGGGACTAGCGGGGGGGCCTAATGAGCAGTTCTTC
12	TRBV2	once	TRBJ2-3	-	CASTGAAATQYF	TGTGCCAGCACAGGGGCGGCGGCTACGCAGTATTTT
14	TRBV27	-	TRBJ2-7	TRBD1	CASNPGQGIPEQYF	TGTGCCAGCAATCCGGGACAGGGCATCCCCGAGCAGTACTTC
18	TRBV11-1	-	TRBJ2-1	TRBD2	CASSGLAGGLTGDNEQFF	TGTGCCAGCAGCGGACTAGCGGGGGGGCTTACTGGGGACAATGAGCAGTTCTTC
16	TRBV9	-	TRBJ1-2	-	CASSVATGGGGYGYTF	TGTGCCAGCAGCGTAGCTACGGGCGGAGGTGGCTATGGCTACACCTTC
13	TRBV7-3	-	TRBJ2-5	TRBD2	CASSSRGGETQYF	TGTGCCAGCAGCTCGAGGGGAGGGGAGACCCAGTACTTC
14	TRBV19	once	TRBJ2-1	-	CASSSGGGGDEQFF	TGTGCCAGTAGTAGTGGGGGCGGGGGTGATGAGCAGTTCTTC
19	TRBV5-1	-	TRBJ2-2	TRBD2	CASNGLAGGTRAQSGELFF	TGCGCCAGCAACGGACTAGCGGGGGGGACTAGAGCGCAATCCGGGGAGCTGTTTTTT
15	TRBV19	-	TRBJ2-7	TRBD1	CASRRAGTGNYEQYF	TGTGCCAGTAGAAGAGCCGGGACAGGGAACTACGAGCAGTACTTC
14	TRBV30	-	TRBJ2-5	-	CAWSLRDTQETQYF	TGTGCCTGGAGTTTAAGGGACACCCAAGAGACCCAGTACTTC
14	TRBV6-1	-	TRBJ1-4	TRBD1	CASSQGARSEKLFF	TGTGCCAGCAGTCAGGGGGCACGGAGTGAAAAACTGTTTTTT
15	TRBV6-1	-	TRBJ2-3	-	CASSESDRSTDTQYF	TGTGCCAGCAGTGAATCAGACAGGAGCACAGATACGCAGTATTTT
13	TRBV29-1	-	TRBJ1-1	TRBD1	CSIRQGLNTEAFF	TGCAGCATAAGACAGGGCTTAAACACTGAAGCTTTCTTT
12	TRBV6-6	once	TRBJ2-7	-	CAASGDLYEQYF	TGTGCCGCTTCGGGGGACCTCTACGAGCAGTACTTC
15	TRBV5-1	-	TRBJ2-7	-	CASSLAAGATYEQYF	TGCGCCAGCAGCTTGGCTGCGGGGGCCACCTACGAGCAGTACTTC
13	TRBV29-1	-	TRBJ1-2	-	CSVRGGRNYGYTF	TGCAGCGTTCGTGGGGGCCGGAACTATGGCTACACCTTC
12	TRBV19	-	TRBJ1-1	-	CASSQYRAEAFF	TGTGCCAGCTCCCAATACAGGGCTGAAGCTTTCTTT
13	TRBV27	-	TRBJ2-1	-	CASSLSGTHEQFF	TGTGCCAGCAGTTTATCCGGGACTCATGAGCAGTTCTTC
11	TRBV27	-	TRBJ1-5	-	CASSHGQLLHF	TGTGCCAGCAGTCACGGACAACTGTTGCATTTT
19	TRBV19	-	TRBJ1-6	TRBD1	CASSMGSGTDGHYNSPLHF	TGTGCCAGTAGTATGGGGTCCGGGACAGATGGCCACTATAATTCACCCCTCCACTTT
16	TRBV19	-	TRBJ1-5	TRBD1	CASKFRDRGSNQPQHF	TGTGCCAGTAAGTTTCGGGACAGGGGAAGCAATCAGCCCCAGCATTTT
15	TRBV2	few	TRBJ1-5	TRBD1	CASSETGVNNQPQHF	TGTGCCAGCAGCGAAACAGGGGTAAACAATCAGCCCCAGCATTTT
14	TRBV6-4	-	TRBJ2-2	-	CASSDSTGAGELFF	TGTGCCAGCAGTGACTCGACAGGAGCCGGGGAGCTGTTTTTT
15	TRBV9	-	TRBJ2-7	-	CASSVEGTGSYEQYF	TGTGCCAGCAGCGTAGAAGGTACAGGCTCCTACGAGCAGTACTTC
15	TRBV5-1	few	TRBJ2-7	TRBD2	CASSSGLAGVHEQYF	TGCGCCAGCAGCTCGGGACTAGCGGGGGTACACGAGCAGTACTTC
15	TRBV5-1	-	TRBJ2-3	TRBD2	CASSPQRGGQYTQYF	TGCGCCAGCAGCCCGCAGCGGGGGGGCCAGTATACGCAGTATTTT
16	TRBV10-3	-	TRBJ2-7	-	CAIRGFGGKNSYEQYF	TGTGCCATCAGGGGGTTTGGAGGTAAAAATTCCTACGAGCAGTACTTC
14	TRBV16	-	TRBJ2-7	-	CASSQLGSPYEQYF	TGTGCCAGCAGCCAGTTGGGCAGTCCCTACGAGCAGTACTTC
14	TRBV9	-	TRBJ2-6	-	CASSPNSGANVLTF	TGTGCCAGCAGCCCCAACTCTGGGGCCAACGTCCTGACTTTC
13	TRBV4-1	-	TRBJ2-5	-	CASSQGRLGTQYF	TGCGCCAGCAGCCAAGGGCGCCTAGGGACCCAGTACTTC
16	TRBV4-2	few	TRBJ1-1	TRBD1	CASSQETRQGNTEAFF	TGTGCCAGCAGCCAAGAAACGAGACAGGGGAACACTGAAGCTTTCTTT
14	TRBV13	-	TRBJ1-6	-	CASSLASRGRPLHF	TGTGCCAGCAGCTTAGCTAGTAGGGGCCGACCCCTCCACTTT
14	TRBV9	-	TRBJ1-2	-	CASSPQGRGYGYTF	TGTGCCAGCAGCCCCCAGGGTCGAGGCTATGGCTACACCTTC
16	TRBV5-6	-	TRBJ2-5	TRBD1	CASSFLFDRAEETQYF	TGTGCCAGCAGCTTTCTTTTCGACAGGGCGGAAGAGACCCAGTACTTC
14	TRBV6-5	-	TRBJ2-7	-	CASSYKGLGYEQYF	TGTGCCAGCAGTTACAAGGGACTGGGGTACGAGCAGTACTTC
13	TRBV19	-	TRBJ2-5	-	CASRPPPRETQYF	TGTGCCAGTAGACCCCCACCGAGGGAGACCCAGTACTTC
14	TRBV5-6	-	TRBJ2-7	-	CASSFGSSLHEQYF	TGTGCCAGCAGCTTTGGGTCTAGCCTCCACGAGCAGTACTTC
16	TRBV10-3	once	TRBJ2-2	TRBD1	CAIPVLRDSNTGELFF	TGTGCCATCCCCGTACTCCGGGACAGTAACACCGGGGAGCTGTTTTTT
16	TRBV18	-	TRBJ2-7	TRBD1	CASSPPWDRGTYEQYF	TGTGCCAGCTCACCCCCCTGGGACAGGGGGACCTACGAGCAGTACTTC